What follows are 3 T cell receptor beta chains derived from one specimen sequenced in a study of blood T cell repertoires in COVID-19. TCRdb's copy holds only in-frame clones and misses some; the assay was immunoSEQ multiplex PCR. The sample yields roughly 150,000 clones, about 87% seen once. The sample was peripheral blood. The receptors shown here come from a human donor in a cohort sampled during active COVID-19.

The gene calls are TRBV6-2 or TRBV6-3 and TRBJ2-7; 7 bases are shared with TRBD2. The CDR3 covers 13 residues. In germline, CDR1 is MNHEY, CDR2 SVGEGT. Trimming at V came to 2 bases and at J to 4 bases, leaving 2 bases not matched to a gene. CDR3 nucleotide sequence: TGTGCCAGCAGTTACACTAGCGAGTACGAGCAGTACTTC. It encodes CASSYTSEYEQYF.

The rearrangement joins TRBV3-1 (or the pseudogene TRBV3-2) to TRBJ2-2; maybe TRBD1 (5 bases). V was shortened by 5 bases and J by 0 bases, with 10 bases between the two germline ends. This CDR3 is 15 amino acids long. Germline values: CDR1 LGHDT, CDR2 YNNKEL (reference sequence). The CDR3 sequence is CASSSGPSNTGELFF. CDR3 in DNA: TGTGCCAGCAGCTCAGGGCCTTCGAACACCGGGGAGCTGTTTTTT.

This clone was seen once. This chain connects TRBV6-5 to TRBJ2-7; D unclear. Germline lookup yields CDR1 MNHEY and CDR2 SVGAGI. This CDR3 is 14 amino acids long. V was trimmed by 0 bases and J by 3 bases, leaving 9 bases between them. CDR3 amino acids: CASSYSAVHYEQYF. For the CDR3, the DNA is TGTGCCAGCAGTTACTCGGCAGTCCACTACGAGCAGTACTTC.